Presented here are 18 T cell receptor beta chains from one specimen sequenced in a study of T cells expressing NK-cell markers. Following a re-call of the 5' RACE reads, TCRdb has one entry per CDR3 protein and lacks DNA. This table holds under 500,000 distinct CDR3 sequences. The source material was blood T cells: a sorted CD56 or NKG2C T cell subset, CD4+ or CD8+ T cells, or bulk PBMC T cells (not recorded which). These receptors originate from a woman between 18 and 75 years old in good health.

V is TRBV10-3 and J is TRBJ2-5. CDR3 length: 16 amino acids. In germline, CDR1 is ENHRY, CDR2 SYGVKD. Here the CDR3 reads CAISESSQLRSETQYF.

The V call is TRBV6-2 or TRBV6-3, the J call TRBJ1-1; lacking DNA, the TRBD1 call made by TCRdb goes unchecked. The CDR3 sequence is 15 residues long. The germline CDR1 and CDR2 sequences are MNHEY and SVGEGT. The CDR3 here is CASTRRGTGNTEAFF.

The chain is built from TRBV13 and TRBJ2-5. The CDR3 is 13 amino acids. The V gene's germline CDR1 is PRHDT and CDR2 FYEKMQ (reference sequence). Here the CDR3 reads CASSFLVVETQYF.

The V and J genes are TRBV6-1 and TRBJ1-5; as DNA is missing, the TRBD1 call by TCRdb cannot be tested. Germline V gene data show CDR1 as MNHNS and CDR2 as SASEGT. This CDR3 is 15 amino acids long. CDR3 in amino acids: CASSPDRGSNQPQHF.

The rearrangement links TRBV15 to TRBJ2-2; TCRdb names TRBD2, which stays unverified in the absence of DNA. This CDR3 has 17 amino acids. Germline values: CDR1 LNHNV, CDR2 YYDKDF (reference sequence). This chain's CDR3 is CATSREGLAVNTGELFF.

This chain uses TRBV7-2 with TRBJ2-1; without DNA, the TCRdb call of TRBD1 cannot be checked. From germline, CDR1 is SGHTA and CDR2 FQGNSA. CDR3 size: 15 residues. The CDR3: CASSLVGQGRDEQFF.

The chain employs TRBV19 and TRBJ1-5. Germline-derived CDR1 and CDR2 are LNHDA and SQIVND (reference sequence). This CDR3 has 15 amino acids. CDR3 region: CASSFRASSNQPQHF.

The V and J genes are TRBV12-3 or TRBV12-4 and TRBJ2-5; the D call of TRBD1 rests on TCRdb alone, since no DNA is present to check it. This CDR3 is 14 amino acids long. Here the CDR3 reads CASRPGRQGETQYF.

The CDR3 region is CASSLGDLYQPQHF. The chain uses TRBV7-2 and TRBJ1-5. Germline CDR1 reads SGHTA; CDR2 reads FQGNSA. The CDR3 consists of 14 residues. The full variable domain, rest sourced from reference TRBV7-2 and TRBJ1-5, is GAGVSQSPSNKVTEKGKDVELRCDPISGHTALYWYRQSLGQGLEFLIYFQGNSAPDKSGLPSDRFSAERTGGSVSTLTIQRTQQEDSAVYLCASSLGDLYQPQHFGDGTRLSIL.

The V gene is TRBV11-2, the J gene TRBJ1-2; lacking DNA, the TRBD1 call made by TCRdb goes unchecked. Germline V gene data show CDR1 as SGHAT and CDR2 as FQNNGV. This CDR3 region has 15 residues. This CDR3 is CASSRSGQASYGYTF.

The chain is built from TRBV19 and TRBJ2-5; TCRdb selects TRBD2, and the lack of DNA leaves this call unchecked. This CDR3 contains 13 residues. CDR1 and CDR2 from the germline V gene are LNHDA and SQIVND (reference sequence). The CDR3 is CASSASGTETQYF.

The CDR3 is CSISGTGAGYTF. The chain combines TRBV29-1 with TRBJ1-2; TCRdb indicates TRBD1, and absent DNA this call remains unverified. Germline-derived CDR1 and CDR2 are SQVTM and ANQGSEA. CDR3 length: 12 residues.

The V and J genes are TRBV30 and TRBJ2-3; no DNA is available, so the TRBD2 call from TCRdb remains unchecked. The CDR3 spans 15 residues. The V gene's germline CDR1 is GTSNPN and CDR2 SVGIG (reference sequence). CDR3 residues: CAWSSIGGREDTQYF.

This chain uses TRBV10-3 with TRBJ2-2. Germline V lookup: CDR1 ENHRY, CDR2 SYGVKD. The CDR3 length is 13 residues. The CDR3 loop is CAISELHTGELFF.

The chain couples TRBV6-2 or TRBV6-3 to TRBJ1-1. Germline V lookup: CDR1 MNHEY, CDR2 SVGEGT. The CDR3 loop spans 18 amino acids. The CDR3 loop is CASSYLDSLKLMNTEAFF.

The chain employs TRBV20-1 and TRBJ2-7; TCRdb's D call of TRBD2 is untestable without DNA. This CDR3 is 13 amino acids long. Looked up from germline, CDR1 is DFQATT and CDR2 is SNEGSKA (reference sequence). CDR3: CSATSGSLGEQYF.

The J gene is TRBJ2-2, the V gene TRBV7-9; TCRdb's D gene call, TRBD1, goes unchecked for lack of DNA. Germline V lookup: CDR1 SEHNR, CDR2 FQNEAQ (reference sequence). The CDR3 runs 15 residues. The CDR3 sequence is CASSQPGQATGELFF.

The V gene is TRBV7-7, the J gene TRBJ1-5. The germline CDR1 and CDR2 sequences are SSHAT and FNYEAQ (reference sequence). The CDR3 loop spans 18 amino acids. CDR3 sequence: CASSLLSYISYSNQPQHF.